This is a list of T cell receptor beta chains from one sample in a study of graft-versus-host responses after intestinal transplantation. The method was immunoSEQ multiplex PCR; TCRdb's version includes in-frame clones alone and lacks a portion of them. The sample has roughly 73,000 clones; 80% to 90% are singletons. No antigen has been identified for these receptors. The input for sequencing was unstimulated CD8+ T cells sorted from spleen or lymph node cells, taken before transplant. These receptors all come from a human donor who was the organ donor for an intestinal transplant. CDR3s include the opening cysteine and the closing phenylalanine or tryptophan.

V gene	J gene	CDR3 protein
TRBV28	TRBJ2-7	CASSFRATVPPYEQYF
TRBV30	TRBJ2-2	CAWSGSAGVNTGELFF
TRBV13	TRBJ2-7	CASSLLYDEQYF
TRBV9	TRBJ2-7	CASSVAGGHPTYEQYF
TRBV7-6	TRBJ1-1	CASSLAEEGYTTEAFF
TRBV2	TRBJ1-2	CASGSAYGYTF
TRBV11-2	TRBJ2-7	CASSSQGNEQYF
TRBV2	TRBJ2-6	CASSHNRDSGANVLTF
TRBV5-6	TRBJ2-1	CASSGGRGAPYNEQFF
TRBV30	TRBJ1-5	CAWGVGGNQPQHF
TRBV19	TRBJ2-7	CASSMGPTYEQYF
TRBV19	TRBJ1-4	CASSLRESTNEKLFF
TRBV6-5	TRBJ1-1	CASSPYRGEAFF
TRBV7-6	TRBJ1-1	CASSLVTGNTEAFF
TRBV28	TRBJ2-7	CASSLFRGYEQYF